This T cell receptor beta chain was captured by sequencing in a study of CXCR3-negative and CXCR3-positive naive CD8 T cells (dated by TCRdb to about 2019). Concerning the study at large: In total, roughly 150 million TRB reads were obtained, or roughly 1.5 +/- 0.3 million reads per library. Diversity and physicochemical repertoire analyses were performed on about a dozen donors pooled from two independent experiments. The TRBV-TRBJ cluster analysis covered naive subsets from about 5 donors and memory cells from 3 donors. Beyond this particular receptor, the publication reports: TRBV-TRBJ usage was similar between naive CXCR3-negative and CXCR3-positive cells from the same donor, while memory cells showed distinct patterns. CXCR3 expression partially decreased after cryopreservation, so most assays used freshly isolated PBMCs. Both naive subsets had comparably high repertoire diversity, while memory CD8+ T cells had much lower repertoire diversity. Because surface CD5, which is linked to self-reactivity in mice, was comparable between the naive subsets, TCR interaction strength was also inferred from the physicochemical properties of TRB CDR3s. TRB CDR3s from CXCR3-positive naive cells showed higher hydrophobicity (lower Kidera factor 4), lower energy, and higher strength and volume indices than CXCR3-negative naive cells.

Sequencing was carried out with a NextSeq 550. The Human TCR Profiling Kit (MiLaboratory) was used to prepare UMI-labeled 5' RACE TRB cDNA libraries. cDNA synthesis used the entire amount of extracted RNA, and PCR amplification then used the entire amount of cDNA produced. Libraries were prepared in parallel with an identical number of PCR cycles. Under the source paper's analysis protocol: About 54,000 +/- 9,700 unique UMI-labeled TRB cDNA molecules per library were extracted with MIGEC and MiXCR, with at least two reads per UMI required. On average, approximately 40,000 +/- 10,000 functional in-frame TRB CDR3 nucleotide clonotypes lacking stop codons were found per library. After downsampling to 5000 UMI-labeled TRB molecules per sample, diversity metrics such as normalized Shannon-Wiener and Chao1 were calculated in VDJtools. VDJtools was used to calculate clonotype-size-weighted physicochemical properties of the central five CDR3 residues, namely interaction energy, strength, volume and Kidera factor 4. The reads were reprocessed in TCRdb, with one entry per CDR3 protein sequence and no accompanying DNA. These V and J calls originate from TCRdb's pipeline instead of the authors' own analysis. The sample has around 81,000 distinct CDR3 sequences on record. In total, the top ten clones hold about 1.6% of the sample.

The CDR3 runs 16 amino acids, cysteine and phenylalanine included. The coding DNA is unavailable. CDR1 and CDR2, per the germline V gene, are SQVTM and ANQGSEA. Note on this clonotype: What antigen it recognizes has not been identified.

For each CD8+ T cell subset, flow sorting was done in triplicate, and under 350,000 cells per subset went directly into RLT lysis buffer. To keep memory contaminants out, a stringent definition of naive CD8+ T cells was applied: CD45RO-CCR7+CD27+CD95-. Standard density gradient centrifugation was used to isolate peripheral blood mononuclear cells from buffy coats. Naive CXCR3-negative and CXCR3-positive CD8+ T cells were flow-sorted using a FACSAria III. Total RNA was extracted from sorted cells with an RNeasy Mini Kit. This sequence originates from a human donor in good health. Some clones in this sample may be carry-over from other donors' samples. This chain joins TRBV29-1 to TRBJ2-7; TCRdb selects TRBD1, and the lack of DNA leaves this call unchecked. Sequenced input: naive CXCR3- CD8+ T cells from blood. The cell subset or site label, read with the paper, signifies: CD45RO-CCR7+CD27+CD95- naive CD8+ T cells lacking CXCR3 (TNR3-). The CDR3 amino acid sequence is: CSVEAVSGGDSYEQYF.